Following are 26 T cell receptor beta chains from one sample sequenced in a study of blood T cell repertoires in COVID-19. Method: immunoSEQ multiplex PCR; TCRdb's copy keeps in-frame clones and lacks some. The sample includes about 100,000 clones, 85% to 90% of them seen just once. The sample was peripheral blood. The receptors were gathered from a human donor in a cohort sampled during active COVID-19.

The rearrangement joins TRBV20-1 to TRBJ2-7; D is unclear. This CDR3 has 11 amino acids. Germline values: CDR1 DFQATT, CDR2 SNEGSKA (reference sequence). The V and J ends lost 5 bases and 6 bases respectively, with 11 bases between them. The CDR3 bases are TGCAGTGCTGGGCCCTTCGGCGAGCAGTACTTC. Translation: CSAGPFGEQYF.

This chain links TRBV7-3 with TRBJ2-3; D gene uncertain. Germline assignment: CDR1 SGHTA and CDR2 FQGTGA. V was clipped by 5 bases and J by 4 bases, with 10 bases between them. There are 13 residues in the CDR3. CDR3 in DNA: TGTGCCAGCAGCCCGAGTTCACCAGATACGCAGTATTTT. The encoded protein is CASSPSSPDTQYF. Full variable domain (missing parts from reference TRBV7-3 and TRBJ2-3): GAGVSQTPSNKVTEKGKYVELRCDPISGHTALYWYRQSLGQGPEFLIYFQGTGAADDSGLPNDRFFAVRPEGSVSTLKIQRTERGDSAVYLCASSPSSPDTQYFGPGTRLTVL.

On this clone itself: This same CDR3 is encoded by further DNA sequences in the sample. CDR3 protein: CAWSVRTDTQYF. The CDR3 DNA is TGTGCCTGGAGTGTGCGTACAGATACGCAGTATTTT. The chain employs TRBV30 and TRBJ2-3; D unresolved. CDR1 is GTSNPN, CDR2 SVGIG, per germline (reference sequence). Deletions cut 0 bases from V and 3 bases from J, with 4 bases between. This CDR3 region has 12 residues.

The rearrangement links TRBV6-2 or TRBV6-3 to TRBJ2-7, with D tentatively TRBD2 (6 bases). This CDR3 is built from 15 residues. The ends were cut back, 2 bases at V and 2 bases at J, with 13 bases in the middle. Germline V gives CDR1 MNHEY, CDR2 SVGEGT. The CDR3 region has the DNA TGTGCCAGCAGTTACCTCGCGGGACGAGCCTACGAGCAGTACTTC. This codes for CASSYLAGRAYEQYF.

The rearrangement uses TRBV24-1 and TRBJ1-1; tentatively, D is TRBD1 (6 bases). Germline V gene lookup returns CDR1 KGHDR and CDR2 SFDVKD. The CDR3 sequence is 12 residues long. The ends were cut back, 8 bases at V and 4 bases at J, with 10 bases in the middle. CDR3 residues: CATKGEGTEAFF. The CDR3 DNA follows: TGTGCCACCAAGGGGGAAGGCACTGAAGCTTTCTTT.

The CDR3 region has the DNA TGTGCCAGCAGTTACAGGGACAGGGATTCACCCCTCCACTTT. Translating it yields CASSYRDRDSPLHF. The chain joins TRBV6-5 to TRBJ1-6, with 9 bases identical to TRBD1. Germline lookup yields CDR1 MNHEY and CDR2 SVGAGI. With 2 bases clipped from V and 8 bases from J, the junction kept 1 base outside the gene matches. The CDR3 has 14 residues.

The rearrangement uses TRBV9 and TRBJ1-2; 7 positions match TRBD1. The ends lost 4 bases at V and 7 bases at J; junction bases unmatched: 13. There are 15 residues in the CDR3. Per the germline V gene, CDR1 is SGDLS and CDR2 is YYNGEE. CDR3 sequence reads: CASSLTSTGRSGYTF. CDR3 bases: TGTGCCAGCAGCTTGACTTCGACAGGGCGGAGTGGCTACACCTTC.

This chain links TRBV4-1 with TRBJ2-3, with 7 bases matching TRBD2. Germline lookup yields CDR1 MGHRA and CDR2 YSYEKL. The CDR3 is made up of 17 amino acids. Germline trimming cut 6 bases from V and 0 bases from J; bases unmatched to any gene: 12. CDR3 amino acids: CASRIKSGLLSTDTQYF. CDR3 bases: TGCGCCAGCAGAATTAAGTCGGGACTACTCAGCACAGATACGCAGTATTTT.

This chain uses TRBV29-1 with TRBJ2-3; weak D call: TRBD1 (5 bases). Germline V gene sequence: CDR1 SQVTM, CDR2 ANQGSEA. This CDR3 has 13 amino acids. Trimming took off 3 bases at V and 6 bases at J, with 13 bases between the two ends. The CDR3 DNA sequence: TGCAGCGTTGATTCGATAGGGGCTGATACGCAGTATTTT. This encodes CSVDSIGADTQYF.

V gene TRBV30 combines with J gene TRBJ1-1; D may be TRBD1 (6 bases). Looked up from germline, CDR1 is GTSNPN and CDR2 is SVGIG (reference sequence). This CDR3 region has 12 residues. V was shortened by 5 bases and J by 9 bases, with 16 bases between the two germline ends. The CDR3 protein is CAWGGARAQAFF. The CDR3 DNA reads as TGTGCCTGGGGGGGGGCCAGGGCACAAGCTTTCTTT.

V is TRBV11-2 and J is TRBJ2-1, with 10 positions matching TRBD1. V was pared by 5 bases and J by 7 bases, with 5 bases of the junction left unmatched. The CDR3 sequence is 14 residues long. The germline V gene encodes CDR1 SGHAT and CDR2 FQNNGV. In DNA, the CDR3 is TGTGCCAGCAGCCCCCGGGACAGGGGAAATGAGCAGTTCTTC. It is translated as CASSPRDRGNEQFF. The whole variable domain, remainder taken from reference TRBV11-2 and TRBJ2-1, is EAGVAQSPRYKIIEKRQSVAFWCNPISGHATLYWYQQILGQGPKLLIQFQNNGVVDDSQLPKDRFSAERLKGVDSTLKIQPAKLEDSAVYLCASSPRDRGNEQFFGPGTRLTVL.

V and J are TRBV20-1 and TRBJ2-7; 9 bases line up with TRBD1. CDR1 and CDR2 (germline): DFQATT, SNEGSKA (reference sequence). The CDR3 length is 13 residues. The V and J ends lost 3 bases and 5 bases, in that order; junction bases with no gene match: 5. The CDR3 DNA reads as TGCAGTGCTAGTCTAAGGACAGGGGACGAGCAGTACTTC. It encodes CSASLRTGDEQYF.

The genes are TRBV15 and TRBJ2-1; TRBD2 matches 9 bases. The CDR3 has 14 amino acids. Germline V lookup: CDR1 LNHNV, CDR2 YYDKDF (reference sequence). The J segment lost 9 bases and the V segment lost 5 bases, leaving 8 bases of the junction unmatched. The CDR3, as DNA: TGTGCCACCAGCGAGGGGCGGGAGGGCCGTGAGCAGTTCTTC. It is translated as CATSEGREGREQFF.

Only one count was recorded for this clone. The CDR3 here is CASSLDRNYGYTF. DNA for the CDR3: TGTGCCAGCAGCCTCGACAGGAACTATGGCTACACCTTC. The genes are TRBV12-3 or TRBV12-4 and TRBJ1-2; D is perhaps TRBD1 (6 bases). Trimming left V 6 bases short and J 2 bases short, with 10 bases between. This CDR3 spans 13 amino acids.

The chain joins TRBV29-1 to TRBJ1-1, with D maybe TRBD1 (5 bases). Per germline, CDR1 SQVTM and CDR2 ANQGSEA. Trimming shortened V by 4 bases and J by 1 base, and 10 bases separated the two germline ends. The CDR3 is made up of 13 amino acids. The CDR3 DNA reads TGCAGCGTTGCCCAGGGCGGGAACACTGAAGCTTTCTTT. Its translation is CSVAQGGNTEAFF.

This clone has just a few counts. The chain carries TRBV5-6 and TRBJ1-2; the match to TRBD1 covers 9 bases. V lost 4 bases to trimming and J lost 7 bases; unmatched junction nucleotides: 2. The germline V gene encodes CDR1 SGHDT and CDR2 YYEEEE. The length of the CDR3 is 12 residues. The CDR3 DNA reads TGTGCCAGCAGCCGGACAGGGGTTGGCTACACCTTC. Protein product: CASSRTGVGYTF.

CDR3 sequence (DNA): TGCGCCAGCAGCAGAGGACAGGGAAAAGCAACTAATGAAAAACTGTTTTTT. Translating it yields CASSRGQGKATNEKLFF. The V and J genes are TRBV5-1 and TRBJ1-4; 8 bases agree with TRBD1. Unmatched junction bases numbered 8, after V lost 4 bases and J lost 0 bases. CDR1 is SGHRS and CDR2 is YFSETQ in the germline V gene. This CDR3 has 17 amino acids.

The rearrangement uses TRBV28 and TRBJ1-2; D is unclear. This CDR3 is built from 10 residues. V was clipped by 6 bases and J by 4 bases, with 3 bases between them. Germline lookup yields CDR1 MDHEN and CDR2 SYDVKM. CDR3 loop: CASSRYGYTF. CDR3 DNA: TGTGCCAGCAGCCGCTATGGCTACACCTTC.

This chain links TRBV3-1 (or the pseudogene TRBV3-2) with TRBJ1-1; tentative D call: TRBD1 (6 bases). This CDR3 has 13 residues. V dropped 3 bases and J dropped 5 bases, with 10 bases sitting between them. CDR1 and CDR2 from the germline V gene are LGHDT and YNNKEL (reference sequence). In DNA form, the CDR3 reads TGTGCCAGCAGCCAGGGGACAAGGACTGAAGCTTTCTTT. Its translation: CASSQGTRTEAFF.

This chain links TRBV5-1 with TRBJ2-7; 7 bases fit TRBD1. This CDR3 contains 14 residues. CDR1 SGHRS and CDR2 YFSETQ come from the germline V gene. The V segment lost 5 bases and the J segment 7 bases; nucleotides outside the gene matches: 12. The CDR3 reads CASRLPDRIEEQYF. For the CDR3, the DNA is TGCGCCAGCAGACTTCCGGACAGGATAGAAGAGCAGTACTTC.

The gene calls are TRBV29-1 and TRBJ2-1; D might be TRBD2 (5 bases). Germline V lookup: CDR1 SQVTM, CDR2 ANQGSEA. V lost 7 bases, J lost 9 bases, and 19 bases lay in between. The CDR3 covers 13 residues. CDR3 residues: CSGNLLGSSEQFF. For the CDR3, the DNA is TGCAGCGGCAACCTACTAGGTTCGAGTGAGCAGTTCTTC.

This chain uses TRBV28 with TRBJ1-3; 7 nucleotides line up with TRBD1. The length of the CDR3 is 14 residues. The germline V gene encodes CDR1 MDHEN and CDR2 SYDVKM. Trimming took 5 bases from V and 4 from J; bases not matched to a gene: 5. The CDR3 loop is CASSPTGLGNTIYF. The CDR3 nucleotides read TGTGCCAGCAGTCCGACAGGGTTGGGAAACACCATATATTTT.

This sequence joins TRBV3-1 (or the pseudogene TRBV3-2) and TRBJ1-1; D gene uncertain. V gave up 1 base and J gave up 6 bases, with 9 bases separating them. This CDR3 contains 13 residues. Germline V gene lookup returns CDR1 LGHDT and CDR2 YNNKEL (reference sequence). The CDR3, as DNA: TGTGCCAGCAGCCAAGTCGGGGAATCTGAAGCTTTCTTT. This sequence encodes CASSQVGESEAFF.

V gene TRBV10-3 combines with J gene TRBJ2-2; 7 nucleotides line up with TRBD1. Trimming removed 3 bases from V and 4 bases from J; junction bases left unmatched: 17. Per the germline V gene, CDR1 is ENHRY and CDR2 is SYGVKD. The CDR3 is 19 amino acids. CDR3 coding DNA: TGTGCCATCAGTGATCCTAATTCCGGGATGACAGGGAGCACCGGGGAGCTGTTTTTT. Amino acid sequence: CAISDPNSGMTGSTGELFF.

This clone appeared a single time. The chain combines TRBV13 with TRBJ2-5; D remains unclear. CDR3 length equals 15 residues. Trimming removed 9 bases at V and 2 bases at J, with 19 bases between. Germline V lookup: CDR1 PRHDT, CDR2 FYEKMQ (reference sequence). The CDR3 bases are TGTGCCAGTAGAAAACTGCCTTCTTCACAAGAGACCCAGTACTTC. It translates to CASRKLPSSQETQYF.

This clone has more than one count but fewer than ten. This chain uses TRBV12-3 or TRBV12-4 with TRBJ2-1, with TRBD2 as a possible D gene (6 bases). The V and J ends lost 8 bases and 9 bases respectively, with 14 bases between them. CDR3 length equals 12 residues. CDR3 DNA: TGTGCCAGCTCTCAGGAGGGAGGTGAGCAGTTCTTC. Encoded protein: CASSQEGGEQFF.